A single sample is the source of the 15 T cell receptor beta chains below, sequenced in a study of molecular identifiers for immune sequencing clone quantification. Each CDR3 protein gets one entry after TCRdb re-called the PCR reads with MiXCR. The sample has tens of thousands of distinct CDR3 sequences, about a fifth seen once. Specimen: naive CD8+ T cells from blood, with Jurkat cell RNA spiked in. Subset in this sample: FACS-sorted CD8+CD4-CCR7+CD45RA+ naive T cells. The receptors were gathered from a human donor in good health. Some libraries in this study had Jurkat cell RNA spiked in.

This clonotype appeared many times. V usage is TRBV29-1 and J usage is TRBJ2-2; 8 bases line up with TRBD2. The CDR3 runs to 12 residues. Trimming took 7 bases from V and 4 from J; bases not matched to a gene: 2. Germline CDR1 is SQVTM and CDR2 is ANQGSEA. The CDR3 spells CSAREGTGELFF. The CDR3 DNA is TGCAGCGCCCGGGAGGGCACCGGGGAGCTGTTTTTT.

This clonotype was observed many times. The chain joins TRBV6-2 or TRBV6-3 to TRBJ2-3, with D possibly matching TRBD1 (6 bases). The CDR3 totals 14 residues. V dropped 2 bases and J dropped 4 bases, with 10 bases sitting between them. Germline CDR1 reads MNHEY; CDR2 reads SVGEGT. The CDR3 loop is CASSYLTGSDTQYF. In DNA, the CDR3 is TGTGCCAGCAGTTACCTGACAGGTTCAGATACGCAGTATTTT.

This clonotype was counted at least ten times. CDR3 loop: CASSRTCRNPLPQHF. DNA for the CDR3: TGCGCCAGCAGTCGTACTTGCCGTAACCCGCTCCCCCAGCATTTT. The rearrangement links TRBV23-1 to TRBJ1-5; no clear D gene. TRBV23-1 is an open reading frame, and its role is uncertain. The CDR3 sequence is 15 residues long. The germline V and J ends were trimmed by 4 bases and 10 bases, with 20 bases remaining between them.

At least ten counts were recorded for this clonotype. The chain uses TRBV27 and TRBJ2-3; 12 bases line up with TRBD2. The CDR3 is made up of 16 amino acids. V lost 6 bases, J lost 5 bases, and 9 bases stayed unmatched. The germline V gene has CDR1 MNHEY and CDR2 SMNVEV (reference sequence). CDR3 bases: TGTGCCAGCAGCCCTCGACTAGCGGGAGCTGGAGATACGCAGTATTTT. Encoded protein: CASSPRLAGAGDTQYF.

This clonotype was detected only a few times. A much larger clone is a single base away; this may be a read error. The chain carries TRBV4-3 and TRBJ1-5; D is unresolved. The CDR3 contains 14 residues. Trimming pared 3 bases from V and 6 bases from J, leaving 12 bases between. Looked up from germline, CDR1 is LGHNA and CDR2 is YSLEER. The CDR3 loop is CASSHDWGGQPQHF. The DNA of the CDR3 is TGCGCCAGCAGCCACGACTGGGGAGGTCAGCCCCAGCATTTT.

This clonotype has a handful of counts. This may stem from a read error, because a much larger clone lies one nucleotide away. The chain uses TRBV5-6 and TRBJ2-7, with D perhaps matching TRBD1 (6 bases). This CDR3 spans 16 amino acids. Between the trimmed V and J ends, which lost 4 bases and 5 bases, there was a span of 22 bases. Germline CDR1 and CDR2: SGHDT and YYEEEE. CDR3: CASSLRQGGGINEQYF. DNA of the CDR3: TGTGCCAGCAGCCTACGGCAGGGTGGGGGCATTAACGAGCAGTACTTC.

In its sample, this clonotype was seen many times. V gene TRBV19 combines with J gene TRBJ2-2, with D perhaps TRBD2 (5 bases). V was pared by 6 bases and J by 6 bases, with 14 bases between. The CDR3 extends over 14 amino acids. CDR1 and CDR2 from the germline V gene are LNHDA and SQIVND (reference sequence). DNA for the CDR3: TGTGCCAGTAGACCGGGGATGGTCCCCGGGGAGCTGTTTTTT. Encoded protein: CASRPGMVPGELFF.

The gene calls are TRBV19 and TRBJ2-7; TRBD1 matches 8 bases. This CDR3 has 19 residues. Germline loops: CDR1 LNHDA, CDR2 SQIVND (reference sequence). The V segment lost 1 base and the J segment 6 bases; nucleotides outside the gene matches: 20. Here the CDR3 reads CASSIGTSSYQGALREQYF. The CDR3 DNA is TGTGCCAGTAGTATAGGGACGTCATCTTACCAGGGGGCGTTACGCGAGCAGTACTTC.

Comment on this clonotype: This may arise from a read error, as a much more abundant clone is one base away. CDR3: CASSMVQGAEQYF. The CDR3 DNA is TGTGCCAGTAGTATGGTTCAGGGGGCCGAGCAGTACTTC. The chain recombines TRBV19 with TRBJ2-7; 8 nucleotides agree with TRBD1. This CDR3 is built from 13 residues. CDR1 and CDR2 from the germline V gene are LNHDA and SQIVND (reference sequence). Trimming at V came to 3 bases and at J to 6 bases, leaving 4 bases not matched to a gene.

At least ten counts were recorded for this clonotype. The chain combines TRBV29-1 with TRBJ2-5; possibly TRBD1 for D (5 bases). The CDR3 covers 12 residues. V was trimmed by 8 bases and J by 1 base, leaving 11 bases between them. Germline V gives CDR1 SQVTM, CDR2 ANQGSEA. The CDR3 loop is CSYRQIQETQYF. The CDR3 DNA reads as TGCAGCTACCGACAGATCCAAGAGACCCAGTACTTC.

There are many counts of this clonotype. The chain carries TRBV27 and TRBJ2-7; 12 bases line up with TRBD2. Trimming cost V 5 bases and J 10 bases; bases outside gene matches: 9. The CDR3 length is 14 residues. Germline-derived CDR1 and CDR2 are MNHEY and SMNVEV (reference sequence). As DNA, the CDR3 is TGTGCCAGCAGTCGGACTAGCGGGGCAAAGGAACAGTACTTC. Residues: CASSRTSGAKEQYF.

Many counts were recorded for this clonotype. V is TRBV2 and J is TRBJ1-1; unclear D gene. Germline-derived CDR1 and CDR2 are SNHLY and FYNNEI. V gave up 11 bases and J gave up 7 bases, with 17 bases separating them. The CDR3 covers 12 residues. The CDR3 DNA reads as TGTGCCCACCAAAGCAAGGCGAGTGAAGCTTTCTTT. Translation: CAHQSKASEAFF.

This clonotype was recorded at least ten times. The chain is built from TRBV6-2 or TRBV6-3 and TRBJ2-2, with D hard to call. The CDR3 loop spans 13 amino acids. With 8 bases removed from V and 1 base from J, the gap between germline ends came to 8 bases. From germline, CDR1 is MNHEY and CDR2 SVGEGT. In DNA, the CDR3 is TGTGCCAGCGGGTTATTGAACACCGGGGAGCTGTTTTTT. Translated: CASGLLNTGELFF.

The table lists this clonotype with many counts. Here the CDR3 DNA reads TGTGCCAGCAGCTTAAGGGGCGGGGACACAGATACGCAGTATTTT. It is translated as CASSLRGGDTDTQYF. The chain links TRBV13 to TRBJ2-3; maybe TRBD2 (6 bases). The germline CDR1 and CDR2 sequences are PRHDT and FYEKMQ (reference sequence). Trimming stripped 2 bases from V and 2 bases from J, with 11 bases between. The CDR3 totals 15 residues.

This clonotype was recorded many times. A read error may explain this, as a much larger clone is one base away. The gene calls are TRBV29-1 and TRBJ2-3, with TRBD2 matching 10 bases. Germline V lookup: CDR1 SQVTM, CDR2 ANQGSEA. V was pared by 7 bases and J by 4 bases, with 8 bases of the junction left unmatched. This CDR3 is 14 amino acids long. CDR3 DNA: TGCAGCGCCGAGTTAGCGGGAGGAGCAGATACGCAGTATTTT. This encodes CSAELAGGADTQYF.